A single sample is the source of the 28 T cell receptor beta chains below, sequenced in a study of blood T cell repertoires in COVID-19 (dated by TCRdb to the early 2020s). Libraries were prepared through the immunoSEQ multiplex PCR assay. In TCRdb, the immuneACCESS table is reduced to in-frame sequences with V and J assigned. These tables do not hold every clone; where another copy was compared, an unresolved V gene accounts for under half, and the others remain unexplained. The sample data list about 82,000 clones, and around four fifths of these were observed just once. In total, the top ten clones hold about a sixth of the sample. Sequenced input: peripheral blood. These receptors all come from a woman aged 60-75 years with acute or convalescent COVID-19.

The V and J genes are TRBV15 and TRBJ1-4; D remains ambiguous. This CDR3 has 13 amino acids. V lost 0 bases to trimming and J lost 7 bases, with 6 bases between them. Germline V gives CDR1 LNHNV, CDR2 YYDKDF (reference sequence). The CDR3 bases are TGTGCCACCAGCAGAGATCAGATTGAAAAACTGTTTTTT. Protein sequence: CATSRDQIEKLFF.

This clone was seen a handful of times. The V gene is TRBV19, the J gene TRBJ2-1; 11 bases line up with TRBD2. The germline gives CDR1 LNHDA, CDR2 SQIVND (reference sequence). The CDR3 covers 16 residues. The ends lost 11 bases at V and 7 bases at J; junction bases unmatched: 16. Here the CDR3 DNA reads TGTGCCTCCGAAGCGGGGACTAGCGGTGGGGGAAATGAGCAGTTCTTC. Translating gives CASEAGTSGGGNEQFF. Looking up the rest from reference TRBV19 and TRBJ2-1 gives the full variable domain: DGGITQSPKYLFRKEGQNVTLSCEQNLNHDAMYWYRQDPGQGLRLIYYSQIVNDFQKGDIAEGYSVSREKKESFPLTVTSAQKNPTAFYLCASEAGTSGGGNEQFFGPGTRLTVL.

This clone turned up a few times. The CDR3 DNA sequence: TGTGCCAGTAAGGAAAGCGGGCTTAACACCGGGGAGCTGTTTTTT. This translates into CASKESGLNTGELFF. The V and J genes are TRBV6-5 and TRBJ2-2; tentative D call: TRBD2 (6 bases). CDR3 length: 15 residues. The germline gives CDR1 MNHEY, CDR2 SVGAGI. Between the trimmed V and J ends, which lost 9 bases and 2 bases, there was a span of 16 bases.

The chain carries TRBV9 and TRBJ2-1, with 11 bases aligning to TRBD2. The CDR3 has 16 residues. The J segment lost 5 bases and the V segment lost 0 bases, leaving 4 bases of the junction unmatched. CDR1 is SGDLS, CDR2 YYNGEE, per germline. In DNA form, the CDR3 reads TGTGCCAGCAGCGTAGGTCCTAGCGGGGGGCACAATGAGCAGTTCTTC. This sequence encodes CASSVGPSGGHNEQFF.

The chain combines TRBV7-6 with TRBJ2-2; a weak D match, TRBD2 (5 bases). Germline V lookup: CDR1 SGHVS, CDR2 FNYEAQ. The CDR3 consists of 14 residues. V lost 3 bases, J lost 6 bases, and 11 bases lay in between. The CDR3 DNA reads as TGTGCCAGCAGCTTTTATGAGGGCGCCGGGGAGCTGTTTTTT. As protein: CASSFYEGAGELFF.

The rearrangement uses TRBV19 and TRBJ2-1; 8 bases fit TRBD2. V was clipped by 5 bases and J by 4 bases; unmatched bases: 10. Looked up from germline, CDR1 is LNHDA and CDR2 is SQIVND (reference sequence). The CDR3 is 16 amino acids. The CDR3 sequence is CASSLIAGKSYNEQFF. CDR3 DNA: TGTGCCAGTAGTTTAATAGCGGGGAAATCTTACAATGAGCAGTTCTTC.

The CDR3 protein is CASSTGAVLREQYF. As DNA, the CDR3 is TGTGCCAGCAGCACAGGGGCAGTCTTACGGGAGCAGTACTTC. This chain links TRBV7-9 with TRBJ2-7, with 7 nucleotides matching TRBD1. With V trimmed by 5 bases and J by 7 bases, 11 bases remained unmatched. CDR1 is SEHNR, CDR2 FQNEAQ, per germline (reference sequence). The CDR3 is 14 residues long.

This chain connects TRBV11-3 to TRBJ1-5; maybe TRBD1 (6 bases). Germline CDR1 is SGHNT and CDR2 is YENEEA. The length of the CDR3 is 14 residues. Trimming removed 4 bases from V and 4 bases from J, with 11 bases in between. DNA of the CDR3: TGTGCCAGCAGCTCGGACAGAGAGAATCAGCCCCAGCATTTT. It encodes CASSSDRENQPQHF.

This chain links TRBV7-6 with TRBJ2-7; 10 bases are a match to TRBD1. The CDR3 is 17 amino acids. Germline assignment: CDR1 SGHVS and CDR2 FNYEAQ. Trimming cost V 0 bases and J 6 bases; bases outside gene matches: 11. The CDR3, as DNA: TGTGCCAGCAGCTTAGCCGCGGAAGGGGACAGGGGATCCGAGCAGTACTTC. As protein: CASSLAAEGDRGSEQYF.

The gene calls are TRBV5-4 and TRBJ2-1; D not resolved. V lost 4 bases, J lost 5 bases, and 16 bases lay in between. Germline-derived CDR1 and CDR2 are SGHNT and YYREEE (reference sequence). This CDR3 region has 15 residues. As DNA, the CDR3 is TGTGCCAGCAGCCCCGACCCCGACAACAACAATGAGCAGTTCTTC. It yields the protein CASSPDPDNNNEQFF.

This clone was recorded a few times. This chain uses TRBV24-1 with TRBJ1-3, with D hard to call. CDR1 and CDR2 from the germline V gene are KGHDR and SFDVKD. Trimming shortened V by 3 bases and J by 3 bases, and 11 bases separated the two germline ends. This CDR3 is built from 15 residues. The DNA of the CDR3 is TGTGCCACCAGTGATAGGCACAGCATTGGAAACACCATATATTTT. Translated: CATSDRHSIGNTIYF.

V usage is TRBV7-2 and J usage is TRBJ1-5; the match to TRBD1 covers 7 bases. After removal of 4 bases from V and 8 bases from J, the junction contained 11 bases not matched to a gene. The CDR3 spans 15 residues. The germline gives CDR1 SGHTA, CDR2 FQGNSA. The CDR3: CASSSRQGRVEPQHF. DNA of the CDR3: TGTGCCAGCAGCTCCCGACAGGGACGGGTGGAGCCCCAGCATTTT.

With regard to this clone: This CDR3 is also generated by other DNA sequences in the sample. CDR3 coding DNA: TGTGCCAGCAGCTTAGAGGGAGGGGCCTCTGGAAACACCATATATTTT. Translated: CASSLEGGASGNTIYF. The chain is built from TRBV11-2 and TRBJ1-3; D is perhaps TRBD1 (5 bases). CDR1 is SGHAT and CDR2 is FQNNGV in the germline V gene. The CDR3 has 16 residues. Trimming cost V 0 bases and J 0 bases, with 9 bases left between them. Complete variable domain (other parts from reference TRBV11-2 and TRBJ1-3): EAGVAQSPRYKIIEKRQSVAFWCNPISGHATLYWYQQILGQGPKLLIQFQNNGVVDDSQLPKDRFSAERLKGVDSTLKIQPAKLEDSAVYLCASSLEGGASGNTIYFGEGSWLTVV.

The chain employs TRBV10-2 and TRBJ2-7, with D possibly TRBD1 on 5 matching bases. This CDR3 has 13 residues. Trimming removed 6 bases from V and 3 bases from J, with 12 bases in between. Germline V lookup: CDR1 WSHSY, CDR2 SAAADI. The CDR3, as DNA: TGCGCCAGCAGGGGGCGGATAGTCTACGAGCAGTACTTC. Translating gives CASRGRIVYEQYF.

The chain combines TRBV5-1 with TRBJ2-3; D perhaps matches TRBD2 (5 bases). Germline V gene lookup returns CDR1 SGHRS and CDR2 YFSETQ. The CDR3 length is 16 residues. Trimming took 4 bases from V and 3 from J, leaving 18 bases between them. CDR3 amino acids: CASSPGISRFTDTQYF. The CDR3 DNA sequence: TGCGCCAGCAGCCCGGGGATAAGCCGGTTTACAGATACGCAGTATTTT.

The rearrangement uses TRBV6-2 or TRBV6-3 and TRBJ2-7; 8 bases are a match to TRBD1. CDR1 and CDR2 (germline): MNHEY, SVGEGT. This CDR3 has 20 amino acids. Trimming removed 0 bases from V and 2 bases from J; junction bases left unmatched: 18. The CDR3 spells CASSYSSGQGILSGAYEQYF. The CDR3 bases are TGTGCCAGCAGTTACTCCTCCGGACAGGGAATCCTGTCCGGCGCCTACGAGCAGTACTTC.

V is TRBV5-1 and J is TRBJ2-2, with D possibly being TRBD2 (6 bases). Trimming shortened V by 4 bases and J by 0 bases, and 13 bases separated the two germline ends. The germline CDR1 and CDR2 sequences are SGHRS and YFSETQ. This CDR3 has 16 residues. The CDR3 DNA follows: TGCGCCAGCAGCCTGGGGATAGCGGCGAACACCGGGGAGCTGTTTTTT. This gives the protein CASSLGIAANTGELFF.

The gene calls are TRBV10-2 and TRBJ2-1; 10 bases agree with TRBD2. Losses at the gene ends were 5 bases for V and 4 bases for J; bases not matched to a gene: 8. This CDR3 region has 16 residues. The V gene's germline CDR1 is WSHSY and CDR2 SAAADI. In DNA form, the CDR3 reads TGCGCCAGCAGTTCCTTAGCGGGAGGAATTTACAATGAGCAGTTCTTC. Translated, it gives CASSSLAGGIYNEQFF.

The gene calls are TRBV11-2 and TRBJ2-7; 8 nucleotides line up with TRBD1. CDR3 size: 15 residues. CDR1 SGHAT and CDR2 FQNNGV come from the germline V gene. V lost 4 bases, J lost 8 bases, and 13 bases stayed unmatched. The CDR3 coding sequence is TGTGCCAGCAGCTCGCCCTCGACAGGGGCTTTGAAGCAGTACTTC. It specifies CASSSPSTGALKQYF.

This sequence joins TRBV5-4 and TRBJ2-5; TRBD2 matches at 10 bases. Germline CDR1 is SGHNT and CDR2 is YYREEE (reference sequence). The CDR3 is 14 amino acids. The J segment lost 5 bases and the V segment lost 5 bases, leaving 6 bases of the junction unmatched. CDR3: CASRASGGGETQYF. Here the CDR3 DNA reads TGTGCCAGCAGGGCTAGCGGGGGCGGGGAGACCCAGTACTTC.

V is TRBV2 and J is TRBJ1-5; D remains ambiguous. Trimming left V 3 bases short and J 4 bases short, with 13 bases between. The CDR3 length is 15 residues. Germline V gene data show CDR1 as SNHLY and CDR2 as FYNNEI. CDR3 sequence reads: CASSEAASPNQPQHF. CDR3 coding DNA: TGTGCCAGCAGTGAGGCAGCGTCGCCTAATCAGCCCCAGCATTTT.

This clone appeared a single time. This chain connects TRBV27 to TRBJ1-1, with 9 bases lining up with TRBD1. The CDR3 extends over 14 amino acids. V was clipped by 5 bases and J by 4 bases; unmatched bases: 5. CDR1 and CDR2 from the germline V gene are MNHEY and SMNVEV (reference sequence). CDR3 sequence reads: CASSTGTGITEAFF. The CDR3 coding sequence is TGTGCCAGCAGTACAGGGACAGGGATCACTGAAGCTTTCTTT.

The rearrangement uses TRBV11-3 and TRBJ2-7, with TRBD2 matching 8 bases. The CDR3 totals 15 residues. The V gene's germline CDR1 is SGHNT and CDR2 YENEEA. V gave up 4 bases and J gave up 6 bases; unmatched junction bases: 11. CDR3 nucleotides: TGTGCCAGCAGCTCCCGGGGGGGGCCAGCCACCGAGCAGTACTTC. Its protein product is CASSSRGGPATEQYF.

This chain uses TRBV12-3 or TRBV12-4 with TRBJ2-3; no clear D gene. This CDR3 spans 13 amino acids. V dropped 1 base and J dropped 4 bases, with 6 bases sitting between them. CDR3 coding DNA: TGTGCCAGCAGTTTAGGGCAGGCAGATACGCAGTATTTT. It codes for CASSLGQADTQYF.

The CDR3 DNA sequence: TGTGCCTGGAACAGGGGATTGACTGAAGCTTTCTTT. It codes for CAWNRGLTEAFF. The chain is built from TRBV30 and TRBJ1-1, with 7 bases that match TRBD1. There are 12 residues in the CDR3. V was clipped by 4 bases and J by 5 bases; unmatched bases: 4. CDR1 and CDR2 (germline): GTSNPN, SVGIG (reference sequence).

The rearrangement links TRBV30 to TRBJ1-3, with D tentatively TRBD1 (5 bases). V was trimmed by 2 bases and J by 3 bases, leaving 11 bases between them. CDR1 and CDR2 (germline): GTSNPN, SVGIG (reference sequence). This CDR3 has 14 residues. CDR3 nucleotides: TGTGCCTGGAGTCGGGGGAGCATTGGAAACACCATATATTTT. This gives the protein CAWSRGSIGNTIYF.

The rearrangement uses TRBV29-1 and TRBJ2-7, with TRBD1 as a possible D gene (6 bases). This CDR3 contains 13 residues. CDR1 is SQVTM, CDR2 ANQGSEA, per germline. V was shortened by 6 bases and J by 4 bases, with 16 bases between the two germline ends. CDR3 DNA: TGCAGCGTCCTCAGGGGACAACCATACGAGCAGTACTTC. This codes for CSVLRGQPYEQYF.

The chain employs TRBV5-5 and TRBJ1-6, with 8 nucleotides matching TRBD1. Germline assignment: CDR1 SGHKS and CDR2 YYEKEE (reference sequence). The CDR3 consists of 14 residues. J was trimmed by 8 bases and V by 2 bases; bases with no gene match: 3. CDR3 nucleotides: TGTGCCAGCAGCTTCAGGGGGCGAGATTCACCCCTCCACTTT. As protein: CASSFRGRDSPLHF.